This T cell receptor beta chain was retrieved from a study of cytomegalovirus exposure and HLA in healthy donors. General observations from the study: The study labeled under 200 TCR beta chains cytomegalovirus-associated.

Of note for this clone: Its antigen is not known.

The CDR3 covers 16 residues. Germline V gene lookup returns CDR1 MNHNY and CDR2 SVGAGI (reference sequence). V lost 2 bases and J lost 1, with 12 bases in between. The table came from immunoSEQ multiplex PCR; TCRdb's copy has only in-frame clones and leaves some out. The table shows some 170,000 clones, with about 95% occurring only once. The chain employs TRBV6-6 and TRBJ1-5; the D is unclear. The clonotype originates from a woman aged 18-29 years in good health and CMV-seronegative. The sequencing input was PBMCs. The chain's CDR3 is CASSYGEGRSNQPQHF. The CDR3, as DNA: TGTGCCAGCAGTTACGGCGAGGGAAGGAGCAATCAGCCCCAGCATTTT.